Below, 20 T cell receptor beta chains from the same sample are listed, as sequenced in a study of CD8 T cells in Susac syndrome (dated by TCRdb to between 2018 and 2021). The method was the immunoSEQ multiplex PCR assay. RNA was extracted using the RNeasy kit, and roughly 0.5 to 1 ug of the RNA was reverse transcribed with random hexamers. TCRdb applied fastp at Q25 and MiXCR to the public reads, then kept only in-frame beta chains. Each entry is one CDR3 protein sequence, shown with its most common DNA and genes. The sample includes some 200,000 distinct CDR3 sequences, with 91% observed a single time. The ten most abundant clones make up 0.087% of the sample. Specimen: CD4+ T cells from PBMCs. All receptors derive from a human donor with Susac syndrome.

This chain links TRBV5-5 with TRBJ1-4, with TRBD1 identical over 7 bases. Germline lookup yields CDR1 SGHKS and CDR2 YYEKEE (reference sequence). V shed 4 bases, J shed 8 bases, and the junction held 5 bases outside the gene matches. CDR3 length: 13 amino acids. As DNA, the CDR3 is TGTGCCAGCAGCCAACAGGGGTTCGAAAAACTGTTTTTT. It yields the protein CASSQQGFEKLFF.

The sample holds a few counts of this clonotype. The chain carries TRBV11-2 and TRBJ2-1, with TRBD2 identical over 11 bases. In germline, CDR1 is SGHAT, CDR2 FQNNGV. The ends lost 2 bases at V and 5 bases at J; junction bases unmatched: 2. The CDR3 has 15 residues. CDR3 sequence: CASSLTSGGNNEQFF. Written as DNA, the CDR3 is TGTGCCAGCAGCTTAACTAGCGGGGGTAACAATGAGCAGTTCTTC.

CDR3 in DNA: TGTGCCAGCAGTGAAGAGGGTGGAGAGACCCAGTACTTC. It encodes CASSEEGGETQYF. The chain employs TRBV2 and TRBJ2-5; D is ambiguous. The V gene lost 1 base and the J gene lost 4 bases, with 7 bases spanning the gap. Germline CDR1 is SNHLY and CDR2 is FYNNEI. This CDR3 spans 13 amino acids.

The rearrangement links TRBV3-1 to TRBJ1-3; D gene ambiguous. Germline-derived CDR1 and CDR2 are LGHDT and YNNKEL (reference sequence). The CDR3 covers 14 residues. The V and J ends lost 3 bases and 4 bases respectively, with 10 bases between them. The CDR3 region has the DNA TGTGCCAGCAGCCAGTCACTAGTGGGAAACACCATATATTTT. Its translation is CASSQSLVGNTIYF.

The V and J genes are TRBV29-1 and TRBJ1-4; D is ambiguous. This CDR3 spans 13 amino acids. Deletions cut 6 bases from V and 7 bases from J, with 15 bases between. Germline V gene data show CDR1 as SQVTM and CDR2 as ANQGSEA. The DNA for the CDR3 is TGCAGCGTAAGGACGGGAGGCAGTGAAAAACTGTTTTTT. It specifies CSVRTGGSEKLFF.

The chain joins TRBV20-1 to TRBJ1-1, with D tentatively TRBD1 (6 bases). Trimming took off 3 bases at V and 3 bases at J, with 20 bases between the two ends. Germline-derived CDR1 and CDR2 are DFQATT and SNEGSKA (reference sequence). This CDR3 has 16 residues. The CDR3 spells CSARRSRGFGDTEAFF. The CDR3 bases are TGCAGTGCTAGGAGATCCAGGGGTTTTGGAGACACTGAAGCTTTCTTT.

This clonotype was observed a single time. This chain joins TRBV20-1 and TRBJ1-3; no definite D call. V was pared by 0 bases and J by 2 bases, with 5 bases between. The CDR3 runs 13 residues. The germline gives CDR1 DFQATT, CDR2 SNEGSKA (reference sequence). The CDR3: CSARDAAGNTIYF. The CDR3 coding sequence is TGCAGTGCTAGAGATGCGGCTGGAAACACCATATATTTT.

The chain recombines TRBV6-1 with TRBJ2-7, with TRBD2 identical over 12 bases. The germline V gene encodes CDR1 MNHNS and CDR2 SASEGT. This CDR3 contains 16 residues. The junction had 8 bases not matched to a gene; V was cut back by 3 bases and J by 5 bases. The CDR3 DNA reads TGTGCCAGCAGTGAGGGCGGACTAGCGGGAACCGACGAGCAGTACTTC. This encodes CASSEGGLAGTDEQYF.

The V call is TRBV5-1, the J call TRBJ2-7; TRBD1 matches at 9 bases. This CDR3 spans 16 amino acids. V shed 4 bases and J 2 bases; nucleotides not matched to a gene: 10. CDR1 is SGHRS, CDR2 YFSETQ, per germline. Here the CDR3 reads CASSRGQGMITYEQYF. The CDR3 nucleotides read TGCGCCAGCAGCAGAGGACAGGGGATGATAACCTACGAGCAGTACTTC.

This clonotype came up a few times. J is TRBJ1-1 and V is TRBV9; no definite D call. The ends were cut back, 4 bases at V and 1 base at J, with 11 bases in the middle. Germline lookup yields CDR1 SGDLS and CDR2 YYNGEE. The CDR3 loop spans 14 amino acids. CDR3 residues: CASSPRVENTEAFF. For the CDR3, the DNA is TGTGCCAGCAGCCCCAGAGTAGAGAACACTGAAGCTTTCTTT.

The chain carries TRBV5-4 and TRBJ1-5; possible D gene TRBD1, 6 bases. CDR1 SGHNT and CDR2 YYREEE come from the germline V gene (reference sequence). Between the trimmed V and J ends, which lost 4 bases and 1 base, there was a span of 9 bases. CDR3 length: 14 residues. The CDR3 DNA sequence: TGTGCCAGCAGCACCACAGGGAGCAATCAGCCCCAGCATTTT. Its protein is CASSTTGSNQPQHF.

This CDR3 reads CASSPGEANYGYTF. CDR3 DNA: TGTGCCAGCTCACCAGGGGAAGCTAACTATGGCTACACCTTC. This chain connects TRBV18 to TRBJ1-2; unclear D gene. Trimming took off 2 bases at V and 0 bases at J, with 7 bases between the two ends. The CDR3 has 14 amino acids. The germline V gene has CDR1 KGHSH and CDR2 LQKENI.

V and J are TRBV14 and TRBJ1-4; D uncertain. The CDR3 has 15 amino acids. The germline V gene encodes CDR1 SGHDN and CDR2 FVKESK. With 4 bases removed from V and 4 bases from J, the gap between germline ends came to 13 bases. The CDR3 region is CASSPRADFNEKLFF. As DNA, the CDR3 is TGTGCCAGCAGCCCCCGAGCGGACTTTAATGAAAAACTGTTTTTT.

The chain couples TRBV28 to TRBJ2-7; TRBD1 is a possible D gene (5 bases). The germline V and J ends were trimmed by 6 bases and 7 bases, with 13 bases remaining between them. Germline CDR1 MDHEN, CDR2 SYDVKM. This CDR3 has 12 residues. CDR3 DNA sequence: TGTGCCAGCAGAACAGGTTCTCGGGAGCAGTACTTC. Amino acids: CASRTGSREQYF. The full variable domain, its missing parts supplied by reference TRBV28 and TRBJ2-7, is DVKVTQSSRYLVKRTGEKVFLECVQDMDHENMFWYRQDPGLGLRLIYFSYDVKMKEKGDIPEGYSVSREKKERFSLILESASTNQTSMYLCASRTGSREQYFGPGTRLTVT.

The V call is TRBV10-3, the J call TRBJ2-7; 8 bases are shared with TRBD2. This CDR3 has 16 amino acids. V shed 3 bases, J shed 0 bases, and the junction held 7 bases outside the gene matches. Germline CDR1 is ENHRY and CDR2 is SYGVKD. DNA of the CDR3: TGTGCCATCAGTGACCCCTCGGGGGGGGACTCCTACGAGCAGTACTTC. As protein: CAISDPSGGDSYEQYF.

This clonotype was seen just once. J is TRBJ2-3 and V is TRBV6-2 or TRBV6-3; D tentatively fits TRBD1 or TRBD2 (5 bases each). CDR1 and CDR2 (germline): MNHEY, SVGEGT. Trimming took off 7 bases at V and 12 bases at J, with 17 bases between the two ends. The CDR3 totals 12 residues. The CDR3 DNA follows: TGTGCCAGCACCGGGACGGCCGGAAAACAGTATTTT. Protein sequence: CASTGTAGKQYF.

The genes are TRBV5-1 and TRBJ2-7, with no clear D. Between the trimmed V and J ends, which lost 0 bases and 2 bases, there was a span of 15 bases. CDR1 SGHRS and CDR2 YFSETQ come from the germline V gene. This CDR3 is built from 16 residues. The CDR3 is CASSLAVGFSTYEQYF. CDR3 coding DNA: TGCGCCAGCAGCTTGGCGGTGGGATTCTCTACCTACGAGCAGTACTTC.

The chain has TRBV19 and TRBJ2-7; D is perhaps TRBD2 (5 bases). V lost 7 bases to trimming and J lost 5 bases, with 18 bases between them. Germline values: CDR1 LNHDA, CDR2 SQIVND (reference sequence). The CDR3 totals 14 residues. CDR3 amino acids: CASTSREGSNEQYF. CDR3 bases: TGTGCCAGTACTTCGAGGGAAGGGTCTAACGAGCAGTACTTC.

The chain has TRBV27 and TRBJ2-3; TRBD2 matches at 7 bases. Trimming removed 2 bases from V and 2 bases from J; junction bases left unmatched: 7. The CDR3 runs 16 residues. In germline, CDR1 is MNHEY, CDR2 SMNVEV (reference sequence). The CDR3 region is CASSLQGGADTDTQYF. CDR3 bases: TGTGCCAGCAGTTTACAGGGAGGGGCCGACACAGATACGCAGTATTTT.

The chain uses TRBV3-1 and TRBJ2-3; D might be TRBD1 or TRBD2, each matching 6 bases. With 1 base removed from V and 0 bases from J, the gap between germline ends came to 11 bases. Germline assignment: CDR1 LGHDT and CDR2 YNNKEL (reference sequence). The CDR3 spans 16 residues. As DNA, the CDR3 is TGTGCCAGCAGCCAAGTCGGGGGCTCTAGCACAGATACGCAGTATTTT. Amino acid sequence: CASSQVGGSSTDTQYF.